This TCR beta chain comes out of a study of blood T cell repertoires in COVID-19. Overall study context: Samples representing acute and convalescent COVID-19 were sourced from the United States, Italy and Spain. Nucleic acid was either cDNA or gDNA, and it came from T cells, B-cell-depleted T cells, or PBMCs.

Original methodology: Estimates of nucleated cell counts were drawn from the amplification of reference gene primers. Some clones are missing from TCRdb's copy, which holds only in-frame ones; the method was immunoSEQ multiplex PCR. The D gene and trimming were derived from the DNA, and the V and J assignments and clone size from that table. The table shows some 50,000 clones, with around 84% occurring only once. The sequence came from a man aged 45-65 years with active COVID-19. The specimen was peripheral blood.

The CDR3 is CASSLAARSTDTQYF. The CDR3 DNA reads TGTGCCAGCAGCTTGGCTGCCAGGAGCACAGATACGCAGTATTTT. The rearrangement uses TRBV5-4 and TRBJ2-3; no clear D gene. The CDR3 extends over 15 amino acids. The ends were cut back, 0 bases at V and 0 bases at J, with 8 bases in the middle. CDR1 is SGHNT and CDR2 is YYREEE in the germline V gene (reference sequence). The entire variable domain, with the rest obtained from reference TRBV5-4 and TRBJ2-3, is as follows: ETGVTQSPTHLIKTRGQQVTLRCSSQSGHNTVSWYQQALGQGPQFIFQYYREEENGRGNFPPRFSGLQFPNYSSELNVNALELDDSALYLCASSLAARSTDTQYFGPGTRLTVL.